A selection of T cell receptor beta chains follows, all from one sample in a study of blood T cell repertoires in COVID-19. Clones were sequenced by immunoSEQ multiplex PCR, and TCRdb holds only the in-frame ones, with some missing. The sample has about 49,000 clones; over 90% are singletons. Sequencing used peripheral blood. These receptors all come from a human donor in a cohort sampled during active COVID-19. The CDR3 runs from the conserved cysteine through the conserved F or W. The order of the fields is V gene, clone size, D gene, J gene, CDR3 DNA, CDR3 protein. A D gene is named only where the DNA matches it firmly. Expanded clones get a size class; other rows say once, few or many, or leave the size out.

TRBV24-1	.	.	TRBJ1-2	TGTGCCACCAGTGATTTGTGGGGAGGACACACCTTC	CATSDLWGGHTF
TRBV9	.	TRBD2	TRBJ2-7	TGTGCCAGCAGCGAGGGACTAGCGGAGTCCTACGAGCAGTACTTC	CASSEGLAESYEQYF
TRBV15	.	TRBD2	TRBJ2-7	TGTGCCACCAGCAGAGTAGGCGGGAGGGCCGACGAGCAGTACTTC	CATSRVGGRADEQYF
TRBV28	.	TRBD1	TRBJ1-6	TGTGCCAGCAGTTCGCCTTTTCAGGACAGGGGTTTAAATTCACCCCTCCACTTT	CASSSPFQDRGLNSPLHF
TRBV6-5	.	.	TRBJ1-6	TGTGCCAGCAGCCCGGGGGGTAGATATAATTCACCCCTCCACTTT	CASSPGGRYNSPLHF
TRBV27	.	.	TRBJ2-1	TGTGCCAGCAGGGAGTACAATGAGCAGTTCTTC	CASREYNEQFF
TRBV19	.	.	TRBJ1-2	TGTGCCAGTAGTATAAGCACAGACTATGGCTACACCTTC	CASSISTDYGYTF
TRBV28	.	.	TRBJ1-6	TGTGCCAGCAGTTCCCTTGCATCAGGGCGGTTTTCACCCCTCCACTTT	CASSSLASGRFSPLHF
TRBV19	few	.	TRBJ2-2	TGTGCCAAAAACGGAGACCGACCTCTTAGACGGTACACCGGGGAGCTGTTTTTT	CAKNGDRPLRRYTGELFF
TRBV12-3/TRBV12-4	.	.	TRBJ2-4	TGTGCCACCACGAGGGAGGAAAACATTCAGTACTTC	CATTREENIQYF
TRBV13	.	.	TRBJ1-1	TGTGCCAGCAGCCCGAAAGGGGGGCGGGGGACTGAAGCTTTCTTT	CASSPKGGRGTEAFF
TRBV3-1/TRBV3-2	.	TRBD1	TRBJ2-5	TGTGCCAGCAGCCTTCGGGACAGGGGGTTCGAGACCCAGTACTTC	CASSLRDRGFETQYF
TRBV6-2/TRBV6-3	.	.	TRBJ2-2	TGTGCCAGCAGTGACAGAGTCGGGGAGCTGTTTTTT	CASSDRVGELFF
TRBV3-1/TRBV3-2	.	.	TRBJ1-3	TGTGCCAGCAGCCAAGACACGAGCTCTGGAAACACCATATATTTT	CASSQDTSSGNTIYF
TRBV4-1	.	TRBD1	TRBJ1-6	TGCGCCAGCAGCTTACTCGGGACAGGGAGGATTAGGTCACCCCTCCACTTT	CASSLLGTGRIRSPLHF
TRBV10-3	.	.	TRBJ2-3	TGTGCCATCAGTGGTCGAGGGGGTGAAGGCACAGATACGCAGTATTTT	CAISGRGGEGTDTQYF
TRBV7-8	.	.	TRBJ1-1	TGTGCCAGCAGCTTAGACAGAGCACAAATGAACACTGAAGCTTTCTTT	CASSLDRAQMNTEAFF
TRBV5-3	once	.	TRBJ1-2	TGTGCCAGAAGCACATGCTGGGCCCCGGACATTGGCTACACCTTC	CARSTCWAPDIGYTF
TRBV3-1/TRBV3-2	.	TRBD1	TRBJ2-5	TGTGCCAGCAGCCAGAATGATGGGGAGACAGGGCTCTACCAAGAGACCCAGTACTTC	CASSQNDGETGLYQETQYF
TRBV6-5	.	.	TRBJ1-1	TGTGCCAGCAGAAGGACAGTAAACACTGAAGCTTTCTTT	CASRRTVNTEAFF
TRBV19	.	.	TRBJ1-4	TGTGCCAGTAGTCCGAAACAGGTTGTAAATGAAAAACTGTTTTTT	CASSPKQVVNEKLFF
TRBV2	.	.	TRBJ2-5	TGTGCCAGGAAGGGACTCGGCCAAGAGACCCAGTACTTC	CARKGLGQETQYF
TRBV28	.	.	TRBJ1-5	TGTGCCAGCAGTTTAGTAAATCAGCCCCAGCATTTT	CASSLVNQPQHF
TRBV27	.	TRBD1	TRBJ2-2	TGTGCCAGCAGTTATGGGACAGAGAACACCGGGGAGCTGTTTTTT	CASSYGTENTGELFF
TRBV12-5	.	TRBD1	TRBJ2-5	TGTGCTAGTGGTCCGGGACAGGGGAATACGGAGACCCAGTACTTC	CASGPGQGNTETQYF
TRBV6-5	.	.	TRBJ2-3	TGTGCCAGCAGTTTATTGTACAGGGCCGATACGCAGTATTTT	CASSLLYRADTQYF
TRBV29-1	.	.	TRBJ1-2	TGCAGCGTTGATGACAGCGCTAATGGCTACACCTTC	CSVDDSANGYTF
TRBV11-2	.	.	TRBJ2-2	TGTGCCAGCAGCTTAGTCGGGTTTGCGGGGCCGCGGGAGCTGTTTTTT	CASSLVGFAGPRELFF
TRBV10-3	once	.	TRBJ1-6	TGTGCCATCAGTCCCAACCTCCGGAGCTCACCCCTCCACTTT	CAISPNLRSSPLHF
TRBV6-1	.	TRBD1	TRBJ2-3	TGTGCCAGCAGTGAAACGGGGGGACAGGGGACGGATACGCAGTATTTT	CASSETGGQGTDTQYF
TRBV5-4	.	.	TRBJ2-1	TGTGCCAGCAGCTTGGAGACAGACAATGAGCAGTTCTTC	CASSLETDNEQFF
TRBV7-3	.	.	TRBJ1-3	TGTGCCAGCAGCGACAGGAGCTCTGGAAACACCATATATTTT	CASSDRSSGNTIYF
TRBV18	.	.	TRBJ2-3	TGTGCCAGCTCACCAGGGCCCAGCACAGATACGCAGTATTTT	CASSPGPSTDTQYF
TRBV28	.	TRBD1	TRBJ1-3	TGTGCCAGCAGTTTACGGTCCGGGACAGGTCCTTTCGGCGGTGATTTT	CASSLRSGTGPFGGDF
TRBV28	.	.	TRBJ2-7	TGTGCCAGCAGTAGGCTGCCGGGACCCTGGGGGCACGAGCAGTACTTC	CASSRLPGPWGHEQYF
TRBV2	.	.	TRBJ1-2	TGTGCCAGCAGTGAGGATGACAGCCCCCATGGCTACACCTTC	CASSEDDSPHGYTF
TRBV14	few	.	TRBJ1-1	TGTGCCAGCAGCCAAGGGGAGTCAGGTTATGACACTGAAGCTTTCTTT	CASSQGESGYDTEAFF
TRBV25-1	.	TRBD2	TRBJ2-1	TGTGCCAGCAGTGTTGAGGCAGGTGGCGGGGGGATTTACAATGAGCAGTTCTTC	CASSVEAGGGGIYNEQFF
TRBV21-1	.	.	TRBJ1-6	TGTGCCAGCAGCAAAGCGCGTACAGCAGCACATAATTCACCCCTCCACTTT	CASSKARTAAHNSPLHF
TRBV5-6	.	.	TRBJ1-1	TGTGCCAGCAGCATCAGGCGCACTGAAGCTTTCTTT	CASSIRRTEAFF
TRBV30	.	TRBD1	TRBJ1-5	TGTGCCTGGGGCGGACAGGGTGGCAATCAGCCCCAGCATTTT	CAWGGQGGNQPQHF
TRBV6-6	.	TRBD1	TRBJ2-1	TGTGCCAGCAGTGACCTAGGACAGGGGGTTAATGAGCAGTTCTTC	CASSDLGQGVNEQFF
TRBV29-1	.	TRBD1	TRBJ1-1	TGCAGCGTCACGACAGGGGCGGGCACTGAAGCTTTCTTT	CSVTTGAGTEAFF
TRBV4-3	.	.	TRBJ1-2	TGCGCCAGCAGCCAAGATTGGGAGGGGAGGGGGAAGAATGGCTACACCTTC	CASSQDWEGRGKNGYTF
TRBV9	.	.	TRBJ2-7	TGTGCCAGCGGACAAGCCGGGCAAACCGAGCAGTACTTC	CASGQAGQTEQYF
TRBV30	.	.	TRBJ2-1	TGTGCCTGGACGACCGGGTCGGGAGTCGGCAATGAGCAGTTCTTC	CAWTTGSGVGNEQFF
TRBV15	.	TRBD2	TRBJ2-1	TGTGCCACCAGCAAGGGGACTAGAGGCTCCTACAATGAGCAGTTCTTC	CATSKGTRGSYNEQFF
TRBV4-1	few	.	TRBJ2-3	TGCGCCAGCAGCCAAGGATTCGGGGTAGATACGCAGTATTTT	CASSQGFGVDTQYF
TRBV6-5	.	.	TRBJ1-1	TGTGCCAGCACCATCTCGGGACATATGAACACTGAAGCTTTCTTT	CASTISGHMNTEAFF
TRBV5-1	.	.	TRBJ2-2	TGCGCCAGCAAGAACATGGGGGGATTAGACACCGGGGAGCTGTTTTTT	CASKNMGGLDTGELFF
TRBV9	.	.	TRBJ1-2	TGTGCCAGCAGCGTAGCCCCCCGGGATTCCTATGGCTACACCTTC	CASSVAPRDSYGYTF
TRBV5-4	.	.	TRBJ2-2	TGTGCCAGCAGCTTGGAGGCAGGGAACACCGGGGAGCTGTTTTTT	CASSLEAGNTGELFF
TRBV27	.	TRBD1	TRBJ2-5	TGTGCCAGCAGAGATACAGGGGGAGGAAGAGAGACCCAGTACTTC	CASRDTGGGRETQYF
TRBV11-2	.	.	TRBJ1-2	TGTGCCAGCAGCTTGGCCAGAAACTATGGCTACACCTTC	CASSLARNYGYTF
TRBV4-3	.	TRBD1	TRBJ1-4	TGCGCCAGCAGCCAAGCGGACAGGGCAACTAATGAAAAACTGTTTTTT	CASSQADRATNEKLFF
TRBV4-1	.	TRBD1	TRBJ1-1	TGCGCCAGCAGCACAGAGGGACAGGGGGGCCGAGAAGCTTTCTTT	CASSTEGQGGREAFF
TRBV6-6	.	.	TRBJ1-2	TGTGCCAGCAGTTACTGGTCGGGGGATGGCTACACCTTC	CASSYWSGDGYTF